The clone carrying this TCR beta chain was counted many times. Its antigen is not known. CDR3 length equals 11 residues. Trimming stripped 1 base from V and 5 bases from J, with 5 bases between. Germline V gene data show CDR1 as SQVTM and CDR2 as ANQGSEA. The data were obtained in a study of CD8 T cells in ankylosing spondylitis. Study-level points and caveats: The study identified a TCR beta motif of roughly eight highly homologous variants that appeared characteristic of ankylosing spondylitis blood. Within matched ankylosing spondylitis synovial fluid, disease-linked clones were reportedly significantly enriched. Disease-linked clones had a CD8+ phenotype and relatively low frequency in peripheral blood.

Quantitative barcoded 5'-RACE was used to prepare TCR beta libraries. TCRdb fed the 5' RACE reads into MiXCR, producing one record per CDR3 protein. The data contain about 540,000 distinct CDR3 sequences, roughly 13% of them seen just once; the ten biggest clones take up nearly 7%. The sample consisted of blood, either unsorted or a sorted T cell fraction (not recorded which). The chain couples TRBV29-1 to TRBJ2-5; D ambiguous. This clonotype originated in a male donor with ankylosing spondylitis. Here the CDR3 reads CSVEARETQYF. The CDR3 DNA reads as TGCAGCGTTGAAGCAAGGGAGACCCAGTACTTC. Based on the CDR3 plus reference TRBV29-1 and TRBJ2-5, the full variable domain is SAVISQKPSRDICQRGTSLTIQCQVDSQVTMMFWYRQQPGQSLTLIATANQGSEATYESGFVIDKFPISRPNLTFSTLTVSNMSPEDSSIYLCSVEARETQYFGPGTRLLVL.